Each of the 10 T cell receptor beta chains below was sequenced from the same sample in a study of T cells in tuberculosis. Sorting used thawed, overnight-rested PBMC stained with anti-CD3, a viability dye and GMM-loaded CD1B tetramer. The lipid loaded on the CD1B tetramers was C32 glucose monomycolate from Rhodococcus equi. Produced via immunoSEQ multiplex PCR; TCRdb's table is partial and in-frame only. The sample yields nearly 60,000 clones, 88% seen once. The specimen sequenced was CD1b-GMM tetramer-negative cells sorted from PBMCs. Receptors were obtained from an adult woman with latent tuberculosis.

The chain is built from TRBV9 and TRBJ2-5, with D possibly TRBD1 on 6 matching bases. The DNA end is a closer match to TRBJ2-7, so the J assignment may be wrong. The CDR3 runs 15 residues. The germline CDR1 and CDR2 sequences are SGDLS and YYNGEE. CDR3 sequence (DNA): TGTGCCAGCAGCGCAGCCGCAGGGGCCTTATACGAGCAGTACTTC. It codes for CASSAAAGALYEQYF.

This clone appeared a few times. CDR3 in amino acids: CASSYEREQYF. The CDR3 region has the DNA TGTGCCAGCAGTTACGAGCGTGAGCAGTACTTC. J is TRBJ2-7 and V is TRBV6-5; no firm D call. Germline CDR1 is MNHEY and CDR2 is SVGAGI. Trimming left V 2 bases short and J 7 bases short, with 6 bases between. This CDR3 has 11 amino acids.

This chain uses TRBV7-8 with TRBJ1-2; 7 bases align to TRBD1. Looked up from germline, CDR1 is SGHVS and CDR2 is FQNEAQ. Unmatched junction bases numbered 14, after V lost 5 bases and J lost 5 bases. CDR3 length equals 16 residues. CDR3 loop: CASSGAARTGDYGYTF. The CDR3 DNA reads as TGTGCCAGCAGCGGAGCGGCACGGACAGGCGATTATGGCTACACCTTC. Variable domain in full (rest from reference TRBV7-8 and TRBJ1-2): GAGVSQSPRYKVAKRGQDVALRCDPISGHVSLFWYQQALGQGPEFLTYFQNEAQLDKSGLPSDRFFAERPEGSVSTLKIQRTQQEDSAVYLCASSGAARTGDYGYTFGSGTRLTVV.

J is TRBJ2-5 and V is TRBV5-1; 8 positions match TRBD2. Germline V CDR1 and CDR2: SGHRS, YFSETQ. This CDR3 region has 14 residues. V lost 0 bases, J lost 5 bases, and 3 bases stayed unmatched. As DNA, the CDR3 is TGCGCCAGCAGCTTGGCCCGGGGGGGGGAGACCCAGTACTTC. It codes for CASSLARGGETQYF.

This chain connects TRBV7-2 to TRBJ2-7; TRBD1 might be the D (6 bases). The V gene's germline CDR1 is SGHTA and CDR2 FQGNSA. With 1 base removed from V and 1 base from J, the gap between germline ends came to 17 bases. CDR3 length: 17 amino acids. The CDR3 sequence is CASSLERFRDKSYEQYF. CDR3 nucleotides: TGTGCCAGCAGCTTAGAAAGGTTCAGGGACAAATCCTACGAGCAGTACTTC.

The chain recombines TRBV4-3 with TRBJ1-1; D not certain. The CDR3 has 14 amino acids. Germline CDR1 LGHNA, CDR2 YSLEER. The V and J ends lost 2 bases and 2 bases respectively, with 9 bases between them. CDR3 residues: CASSQPGSNTEAFF. In DNA, the CDR3 is TGCGCCAGCAGCCAACCGGGATCCAACACTGAAGCTTTCTTT.

The chain links TRBV5-6 to TRBJ2-7; 10 bases match TRBD1. Germline V lookup: CDR1 SGHDT, CDR2 YYEEEE. The CDR3 is made up of 19 amino acids. The ends lost 3 bases at V and 3 bases at J; junction bases unmatched: 18. The DNA of the CDR3 is TGTGCCAGCAGCTGGGGAGGCCTACTTGACAGGGGGCCCCACTACGAGCAGTACTTC. Residues: CASSWGGLLDRGPHYEQYF.

As concerns this clone: One junction end does not reproduce the germline sequence, and a read error may be involved. The sample holds other DNA sequences that translate to the same CDR3. The genes are TRBV4-3 and TRBJ1-6; D may be TRBD1 (6 bases). Germline V gene data show CDR1 as LGHNA and CDR2 as YSLEER. This CDR3 spans 19 amino acids. DNA for the CDR3: TGCGCCAGCAGCCAAGATTGGACAGTTTTAGGCTCCTATAATTCCCCCCTCCACTTT. Amino acids: CASSQDWTVLGSYNSPLHF.

The chain has TRBV6-1 and TRBJ2-2; 7 bases are shared with TRBD2. Germline V CDR1 and CDR2: MNHNS, SASEGT. V trimming: 6 bases; J trimming: 0 bases; junction bases outside the gene matches: 1. This CDR3 spans 14 amino acids. CDR3 coding DNA: TGTGCCAGCAGGAGCGGGACGAACACCGGGGAGCTGTTTTTT. Its translation is CASRSGTNTGELFF.

The chain combines TRBV7-2 with TRBJ2-1; 9 bases align to TRBD2. J gave up 4 bases and V 2 bases, and 9 bases lay outside the gene matches. The germline V gene has CDR1 SGHTA and CDR2 FQGNSA. CDR3 length: 17 amino acids. The CDR3 loop is CASSLKFLAGPYNEQFF. DNA for the CDR3: TGTGCCAGCAGCTTAAAGTTCCTAGCGGGACCTTACAATGAGCAGTTCTTC.